This entry is about one T cell receptor beta chain. The junction departs from germline at one end; a sequencing error may be responsible. Enrollment shut out patients with autoimmune disease history or systemic immunosuppression. This sample is drawn from a study of OX40 agonist ivuxolimab in advanced cancers. The CDR3 covers 11 residues. Germline lookup yields CDR1 GTSNPN and CDR2 SVGIG (reference sequence). Sequencing used immunoSEQ multiplex PCR; TCRdb keeps in-frame clones, though not all of them. The sample lists 95,000 to 100,000 clones, 93% occurring once. Sample: CD4+ or CD8+ T cells sorted from blood, taken in a trial of the OX40 agonist ivuxolimab. The TCR comes from an adult with an advanced solid tumor such as melanoma, head and neck, liver or kidney cancer. The chain employs TRBV30 and TRBJ2-3; no clear D gene. In DNA, the CDR3 is TGTGTCTGGAGTGTGGCAGATGCGCAGTATTTT. It specifies CVWSVADAQYF.